This is a list of T cell receptor beta chains from one sample in a study of blood T cell repertoires in COVID-19. Profiling relied on immunoSEQ multiplex PCR, and the TCRdb table lists in-frame clones only, not all of them. Of some 120,000 clones in the sample, about four fifths are singletons; the top ten hold roughly 12%. Sequencing was done on a sample of peripheral blood. The receptors here all came from a man in his sixties with acute or convalescent COVID-19. CDR3s include the opening cysteine and the closing phenylalanine or tryptophan. D genes are given only for firm matches. Clone sizes are given selectively: once, few, many, or a class where the clone is expanded.

d_gene	abundance	v_gene	len	j_gene	CDR3nt	CDR3aa
NA	NA	TRBV18	16	TRBJ1-1	TGTGCCAGCTCACCACTGCGGGGGGCGGGGGACACTGAAGCTTTCTTT	CASSPLRGAGDTEAFF
NA	NA	TRBV4-1	17	TRBJ1-4	TGCGCCAGCAGCCAGCTCTTACGGCAGCAAACAGGGCAAAAACTGTTTTTT	CASSQLLRQQTGQKLFF
NA	NA	TRBV29-1	15	TRBJ2-3	TGCAGCGTCCAAGGGACTGTGGATCGCACAGATACGCAGTATTTT	CSVQGTVDRTDTQYF
TRBD2	NA	TRBV5-1	14	TRBJ2-7	TGCGCCAGCAGCTTGACTAGCGGGAGCTACGAGCAGTACTTC	CASSLTSGSYEQYF
NA	NA	TRBV5-5	14	TRBJ1-1	TGTGCCAGCAGCTCTATCCGGACTAACACTGAAGCTTTCTTT	CASSSIRTNTEAFF
NA	NA	TRBV30	14	TRBJ2-2	TGTGCCGGACTCGGGAAGGGAATGGCCGGGGAGCTGTTTTTT	CAGLGKGMAGELFF
NA	NA	TRBV5-1	15	TRBJ2-1	TGCGCCAGCAGCCGCCGCGGGGACTCCTACAATGAGCAGTTCTTC	CASSRRGDSYNEQFF
NA	NA	TRBV5-1	14	TRBJ2-2	TGCGCCAGCAGCTCGGGTAGCCCAGCCGGGGAGCTGTTTTTT	CASSSGSPAGELFF
TRBD2	NA	TRBV29-1	14	TRBJ2-5	TGCAGCGTTTTAGCGGGAGTACGCCAAGAGACCCAGTACTTC	CSVLAGVRQETQYF
NA	NA	TRBV30	12	TRBJ2-1	TGTGCCTGGAGTCGCAGGGGAGATGAGCAGTTCTTC	CAWSRRGDEQFF
TRBD2	NA	TRBV3-1/TRBV3-2	17	TRBJ2-1	TGTGCCAGCAGCCAAGATGTAGCGGGAGGGGCCTACAATGAGCAGTTCTTC	CASSQDVAGGAYNEQFF
NA	NA	TRBV10-3	14	TRBJ1-6	TGTGCCATCAGTGAGTCGACGACAAATTCACCCCTCCACTTT	CAISESTTNSPLHF
TRBD1	NA	TRBV27	16	TRBJ2-7	TGTGCCAGCAGTTTAAGTTCCCAGACAGGGAACTACGAGCAGTACTTC	CASSLSSQTGNYEQYF
NA	NA	TRBV28	12	TRBJ1-5	TGTGCCAGCAGTACCCCGGGGAGGCCCCAGCATTTT	CASSTPGRPQHF
TRBD1	NA	TRBV10-3	14	TRBJ2-7	TGTGCCATCAACCCCGGGACAGGGGTCTACGAGCAGTACTTC	CAINPGTGVYEQYF
NA	once	TRBV7-9	13	TRBJ2-4	TGTGCCAGCAGCTTAGCGGGGGCTGACATTCAGTACTTC	CASSLAGADIQYF
TRBD2	NA	TRBV9	16	TRBJ2-1	TGTGCCAGCAACCCCCGCGGCGGGAGGGCGAGGAATGAGCAGTTCTTC	CASNPRGGRARNEQFF
NA	NA	TRBV5-4	12	TRBJ1-2	TGTGCCAGCAGCTTGGACAGGGCTGGCTACACCTTC	CASSLDRAGYTF
NA	NA	TRBV4-1	14	TRBJ1-1	TGCGCCAGCAGCGGCTACAGGGAAGGCACTGAAGCTTTCTTT	CASSGYREGTEAFF
TRBD2	NA	TRBV30	15	TRBJ2-2	TGTGCCTGGAGTGGTATAGCGGGAGTTACCGGGGAGCTGTTTTTT	CAWSGIAGVTGELFF
TRBD2	NA	TRBV5-6	18	TRBJ2-2	TGTGCCAGCAGCCATTATTTGGCGGGAGCCGGGCGCACCGGGGAGCTGTTTTTT	CASSHYLAGAGRTGELFF
NA	NA	TRBV29-1	13	TRBJ2-1	TGCAGCGTTGAAGGTGTCACCTACAATGAGCAGTTCTTC	CSVEGVTYNEQFF
TRBD2	NA	TRBV7-2	17	TRBJ2-3	TGTGCCAGCAGCCCCGTGGGGACTAGCGGTAGCACAGATACGCAGTATTTT	CASSPVGTSGSTDTQYF
TRBD1	once	TRBV28	15	TRBJ1-2	TGTGCCAGCAGTCCAAGGACAGGCATGGTGTATGGCTACACCTTC	CASSPRTGMVYGYTF